The TCR beta chain described here comes from a study of CD8+ T cells in alopecia areata. Across the study: Patients received oral tofacitinib, 5 to 10 mg twice daily, for moderate-to-severe alopecia areata.

Details on this clone: The antigen is not known.

The study, taken as a whole, reports: Scalp samples also contribute reads from the resident alphabeta T cells found in normal skin.

As for treatment: oral pan-JAK inhibitor, 5-10 mg twice daily. Sequencing relied on a cDNA template that was reverse transcribed from extracted RNA. Profiling relied on immunoSEQ multiplex PCR, and the TCRdb table lists in-frame clones only, not all of them. The table has 150,000 to 200,000 clones, approximately 57% seen once. This receptor was taken from a human donor with alopecia areata. The source was CD4+ T cells sorted from blood, collected at week 24, from a patient treated with tofacitinib.

CDR3 sequence reads: CSVAEGLRLNNEQFF. The CDR3 coding sequence is TGCAGCGTTGCTGAGGGGCTGAGGCTGAACAATGAGCAGTTCTTC. The chain combines TRBV29-1 with TRBJ2-1; D might be TRBD1 or TRBD2, each matching 5 bases. The germline V and J ends were trimmed by 4 bases and 5 bases, with 18 bases remaining between them. This CDR3 is built from 15 residues. From germline, CDR1 is SQVTM and CDR2 ANQGSEA.